Following are 25 T cell receptor beta chains from one sample sequenced in a study of blood T cells in healthy people across ages. Alongside a J-beta primer mix, a sample-barcoded 5' primer served in a second PCR lasting about 7 to 11 cycles. TCRdb independently ran MiXCR on the 5' RACE reads; one entry per CDR3 protein. Of 550,000 to 650,000 distinct CDR3 sequences listed, around 27% are singletons. These data also featured in a second study, about T cells of mothers and their children.

Sequencing was done on a sample of blood. The receptors come from a boy younger than 10 in good health.

This sequence joins TRBV12-3 or TRBV12-4 and TRBJ2-1, with D maybe TRBD2 (5 bases). Trimming shortened V by 7 bases and J by 3 bases, and 10 bases separated the two germline ends. The CDR3 covers 13 residues. CDR3 residues: CASNTGNYNEQFF. In DNA form, the CDR3 reads TGTGCCAGCAACACCGGGAACTACAATGAGCAGTTCTTC.

V is TRBV27 and J is TRBJ2-1; 7 positions match TRBD2. Per the germline V gene, CDR1 is MNHEY and CDR2 is SMNVEV (reference sequence). The CDR3 is 12 residues long. With 8 bases clipped from V and 7 bases from J, the junction kept 5 bases outside the gene matches. CDR3 residues: CASGFSGNEQFF. CDR3 nucleotide sequence: TGTGCCAGCGGGTTTAGCGGGAATGAGCAGTTCTTC.

This clonotype showed up just a few times. V usage is TRBV20-1 and J usage is TRBJ2-5; 7 bases agree with TRBD1. Germline V gene sequence: CDR1 DFQATT, CDR2 SNEGSKA (reference sequence). The CDR3 extends over 14 amino acids. V trimming: 6 bases; J trimming: 5 bases; junction bases outside the gene matches: 12. The CDR3: CSAPDRELWETQYF. The CDR3 nucleotides are TGCAGTGCGCCTGACAGGGAGTTGTGGGAGACCCAGTACTTC.

This chain uses TRBV3-1 with TRBJ2-1, with 12 bases aligning to TRBD2. The V segment lost 0 bases and the J segment 0 bases; nucleotides outside the gene matches: 9. The CDR3 totals 20 residues. CDR1 LGHDT and CDR2 YNNKEL come from the germline V gene (reference sequence). CDR3 in amino acids: CASSQDTIGLAGHSYNEQFF. The CDR3 DNA reads as TGTGCCAGCAGCCAAGATACTATTGGACTAGCGGGGCACTCCTACAATGAGCAGTTCTTC.

This clonotype turned up a few times. The V and J genes are TRBV28 and TRBJ2-4, with TRBD2 identical over 8 bases. V lost 3 bases to trimming and J lost 0 bases; unmatched junction nucleotides: 7. CDR3 length: 17 amino acids. Per germline, CDR1 MDHEN and CDR2 SYDVKM. CDR3 in DNA: TGTGCCAGCAGTTTTAGTTGGCTAGCGGGAGCCAAAAACATTCAGTACTTC. This gives the protein CASSFSWLAGAKNIQYF.

The V and J genes are TRBV20-1 and TRBJ2-2, with 7 bases identical to TRBD1. CDR3 length: 17 residues. The V segment lost 0 bases and the J segment 0 bases; nucleotides outside the gene matches: 7. The germline CDR1 and CDR2 sequences are DFQATT and SNEGSKA (reference sequence). CDR3 DNA sequence: TGCAGTGCTAGAGATCGCTCCGACAGGGCGAACACCGGGGAGCTGTTTTTT. Its translation: CSARDRSDRANTGELFF.

Points on this clonotype: One end of the junction is discordant with germline, which a read error may explain. This chain joins TRBV4-1 and TRBJ2-5; unclear D gene. Germline loops: CDR1 MGHRA, CDR2 YSYEKL. This CDR3 contains 8 residues. The CDR3 is CASSHQNF. Written as DNA, the CDR3 is TGCGCCAGCAGCCACCAGAACTTC.

This clonotype was observed a few times. V usage is TRBV7-9 and J usage is TRBJ2-5; no clear D. V lost 5 bases and J 3 bases, leaving 19 bases between the germline ends. Germline V gene sequence: CDR1 SEHNR, CDR2 FQNEAQ (reference sequence). There are 16 residues in the CDR3. CDR3 in amino acids: CASSPGPSLEEETQYF. Here the CDR3 DNA reads TGTGCCAGCAGCCCCGGACCGTCCCTCGAGGAAGAGACCCAGTACTTC. Combining the CDR3 with reference TRBV7-9 and TRBJ2-5 gives the whole variable domain DTGVSQNPRHKITKRGQNVTFRCDPISEHNRLYWYRQTLGQGPEFLTYFQNEAQLEKSRLLSDRFSAERPKGSFSTLEIQRTEQGDSAMYLCASSPGPSLEEETQYFGPGTRLLVL.

Here the CDR3 reads CSAGTGMVGRGYTF. In DNA, the CDR3 is TGCAGTGCTGGGACAGGGATGGTAGGGAGGGGCTACACCTTC. V is TRBV20-1 and J is TRBJ1-2; 9 bases fit TRBD1. In germline, CDR1 is DFQATT, CDR2 SNEGSKA (reference sequence). This CDR3 is built from 14 residues. The ends lost 5 bases at V and 8 bases at J; junction bases unmatched: 12.

The V call is TRBV10-3, the J call TRBJ2-5, with a weak D call TRBD1 (6 bases). The ends were cut back, 4 bases at V and 5 bases at J, with 11 bases in the middle. The CDR3 length is 13 residues. Germline-derived CDR1 and CDR2 are ENHRY and SYGVKD. CDR3 DNA: TGTGCCATCAGTGGGACAGACTGGGAGACCCAGTACTTC. Protein product: CAISGTDWETQYF.

In this sample, this clonotype turned up a few times. Mismatch with germline at one junction end may stem from a read error. V is TRBV7-6 and J is TRBJ1-1; no definite D call. Germline V gene sequence: CDR1 SGHVS, CDR2 FNYEAQ. This CDR3 spans 16 amino acids. CDR3: CASSLRLGFFNTGAFF. CDR3 bases: TGTGCCAGCAGCTTAAGGTTGGGTTTCTTTAACACTGGAGCTTTCTTT.

The rearrangement joins TRBV20-1 to TRBJ1-4; 7 nucleotides align to TRBD1. This CDR3 comprises 16 residues. Losses at the gene ends were 1 base for V and 5 bases for J; bases not matched to a gene: 10. Germline V CDR1 and CDR2: DFQATT, SNEGSKA (reference sequence). CDR3 amino acids: CSARGNRDRLNEKLFF. The DNA of the CDR3 is TGCAGTGCTAGAGGAAACCGGGACAGATTGAATGAAAAACTGTTTTTT.

This clonotype has just a few counts. CDR3 DNA sequence: TGCGCCAGCAGCTCCAAACAGGGAGTGTTGCGGGGTGAGCAGTTCTTC. Amino acids: CASSSKQGVLRGEQFF. The chain couples TRBV5-1 to TRBJ2-1, with D possibly called TRBD1 or TRBD2 (6 bases each). The V and J ends lost 3 bases and 9 bases respectively, with 22 bases between them. CDR1 is SGHRS and CDR2 is YFSETQ in the germline V gene. This CDR3 comprises 16 residues.

The table lists this clonotype with a few counts. This chain uses TRBV11-2 with TRBJ1-1; TRBD1 might be the D (6 bases). The CDR3 extends over 14 amino acids. Germline CDR1 reads SGHAT; CDR2 reads FQNNGV. V was cut by 5 bases and J by 9 bases, with 19 bases left in between. The CDR3 here is CASSGGLGGNQAFF. Here the CDR3 DNA reads TGTGCCAGCAGCGGGGGATTAGGGGGTAATCAAGCTTTCTTT.

The chain has TRBV11-2 and TRBJ2-2; no clear D gene. V lost 1 base, J lost 4 bases, and 10 bases lay in between. The germline V gene encodes CDR1 SGHAT and CDR2 FQNNGV. The CDR3 is 15 amino acids. CDR3 in DNA: TGTGCCAGCAGCTTAGGCTCGATCGGCACCGGGGAGCTGTTTTTT. Amino acid sequence: CASSLGSIGTGELFF.

The chain combines TRBV20-1 with TRBJ1-2; TRBD1 matches at 12 bases. CDR1 and CDR2 (germline): DFQATT, SNEGSKA (reference sequence). CDR3 length: 13 residues. V was pared by 4 bases and J by 8 bases, with 5 bases of the junction left unmatched. The CDR3 region is CSATGTGGGGYTF. CDR3 in DNA: TGCAGTGCTACCGGGACAGGGGGCGGAGGCTACACCTTC.

The chain couples TRBV19 to TRBJ2-7, with TRBD1 matching 7 bases. J gave up 3 bases and V 7 bases, and 6 bases lay outside the gene matches. Germline CDR1 LNHDA, CDR2 SQIVND (reference sequence). The CDR3 runs 13 residues. The CDR3 protein is CASNNRGSYEQYF. In DNA, the CDR3 is TGTGCCAGTAATAACAGGGGCAGCTACGAGCAGTACTTC.

As DNA, the CDR3 is TGCGCCAGCAGCTTTCGGGGACTGCAAGAGACCCAGTACTTC. This sequence encodes CASSFRGLQETQYF. The chain carries TRBV5-1 and TRBJ2-7; TRBD2 is a possible D gene (6 bases). The J call may not be correct, given that the DNA end is closer to TRBJ2-5. This CDR3 region has 14 residues. CDR1 and CDR2 (germline): SGHRS, YFSETQ.

This clonotype was recorded many times. The chain couples TRBV7-2 to TRBJ2-1, with D possibly called TRBD1 or TRBD2 (5 bases each). From germline, CDR1 is SGHTA and CDR2 FQGNSA. The CDR3 loop spans 13 amino acids. Trimming left V 1 base short and J 6 bases short, with 7 bases between. The CDR3 region has the DNA TGTGCCAGCAGCTTAGGAGGGGTCAATGAGCAGTTCTTC. This sequence encodes CASSLGGVNEQFF.

This clonotype has more than one count but fewer than ten. This chain joins TRBV6-6 and TRBJ2-7; D is unclear. Deletions cut 6 bases from V and 6 bases from J, with 9 bases between. CDR1 and CDR2 from the germline V gene are MNHNY and SVGAGI (reference sequence). The CDR3 is 11 residues long. This chain's CDR3 is CASSRTTEQYF. CDR3 nucleotide sequence: TGTGCCAGCAGCCGAACGACCGAGCAGTACTTC.

The chain joins TRBV7-2 to TRBJ2-3; D remains ambiguous. The germline gives CDR1 SGHTA, CDR2 FQGNSA. Trimming stripped 10 bases from V and 1 base from J, with 12 bases between. The CDR3 is made up of 13 amino acids. CDR3 region: CAIWWRGTDTQYF. CDR3 coding DNA: TGTGCCATCTGGTGGAGAGGCACAGATACGCAGTATTTT.

The chain links TRBV20-1 to TRBJ2-7; TRBD1 matches 7 bases. The germline V gene encodes CDR1 DFQATT and CDR2 SNEGSKA (reference sequence). The length of the CDR3 is 13 residues. V gave up 3 bases and J gave up 6 bases; unmatched junction bases: 8. CDR3 nucleotide sequence: TGCAGTGCTAGGGGTGACAGGGATATCGAGCAGTACTTC. This sequence encodes CSARGDRDIEQYF.

This clonotype was observed a few times. CDR3 sequence reads: CASSLGLHNEQFF. CDR3 in DNA: TGTGCCAGCAGTCTGGGACTTCACAATGAGCAGTTCTTC. J is TRBJ2-1 and V is TRBV27, with D perhaps matching TRBD2 (6 bases). V gave up 5 bases and J gave up 5 bases, with 10 bases separating them. Germline V gives CDR1 MNHEY, CDR2 SMNVEV (reference sequence). The CDR3 loop spans 13 amino acids.

V usage is TRBV20-1 and J usage is TRBJ1-5; TRBD1 aligns across 8 bases. The CDR3 spans 14 residues. CDR1 and CDR2 from the germline V gene are DFQATT and SNEGSKA (reference sequence). V lost 3 bases to trimming and J lost 7 bases; unmatched junction nucleotides: 8. The CDR3 DNA reads as TGCAGTGCTAGTACAGGACAGGGAGGGCAGCCCCAGCATTTT. Translation gives CSASTGQGGQPQHF.

On this clonotype itself: One end of the junction is discordant with germline, which a read error may explain. The chain combines TRBV28 with TRBJ1-5; D remains unclear. Germline loops: CDR1 MDHEN, CDR2 SYDVKM. The CDR3 covers 12 residues. CDR3 in DNA: TGTGCCAGCAGCTTATCAGGTCAGCCCCAGCATTTT. This encodes CASSLSGQPQHF.